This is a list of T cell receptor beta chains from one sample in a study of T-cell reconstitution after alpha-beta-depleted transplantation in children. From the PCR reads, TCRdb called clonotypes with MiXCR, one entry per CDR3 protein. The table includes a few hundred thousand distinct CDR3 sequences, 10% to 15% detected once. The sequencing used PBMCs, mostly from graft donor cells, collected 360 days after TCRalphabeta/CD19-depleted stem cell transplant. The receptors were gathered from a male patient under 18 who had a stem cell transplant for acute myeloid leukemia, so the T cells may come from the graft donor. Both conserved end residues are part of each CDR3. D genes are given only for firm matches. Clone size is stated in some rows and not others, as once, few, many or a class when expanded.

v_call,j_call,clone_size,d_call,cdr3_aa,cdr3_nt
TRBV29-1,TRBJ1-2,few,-,CSIRTDTNNYGYTF,TGCAGCATAAGGACCGATACTAACAACTATGGCTACACCTTC
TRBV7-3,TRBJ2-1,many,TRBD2,CASRLAGGPYNEQFF,TGTGCCAGCAGGCTAGCGGGAGGGCCCTACAATGAGCAGTTCTTC
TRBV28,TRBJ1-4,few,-,CASRIGGVLEKLFF,TGTGCCAGCAGGATCGGGGGCGTATTGGAAAAACTGTTTTTT
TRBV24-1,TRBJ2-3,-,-,CATRPRDHSGTDTQYF,TGTGCCACACGACCCCGTGACCATAGCGGCACAGATACGCAGTATTTT
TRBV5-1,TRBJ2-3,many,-,CASSLDTGGVDTQYF,TGCGCCAGCAGCTTGGATACTGGTGGCGTGGATACGCAGTATTTT
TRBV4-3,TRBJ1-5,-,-,CASSQDYRPEGQPQHF,TGCGCCAGCAGCCAAGATTACAGGCCTGAAGGTCAGCCCCAGCATTTT
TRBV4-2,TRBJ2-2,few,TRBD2,CASSQDAPAPGGDNTGELFF,TGTGCCAGCAGCCAAGATGCCCCGGCACCGGGGGGGGATAACACCGGGGAGCTGTTTTTT
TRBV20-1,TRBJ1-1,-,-,CSARYREDTEAFF,TGCAGTGCTAGATACAGGGAAGACACTGAAGCTTTCTTT
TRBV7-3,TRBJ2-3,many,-,CASSFIAQGAGDTQYF,TGTGCCAGCAGCTTTATTGCTCAAGGGGCAGGAGATACGCAGTATTTT
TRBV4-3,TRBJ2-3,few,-,CASSLRDGLTDTQYF,TGCGCCAGCAGCCTCCGGGACGGACTCACAGATACGCAGTATTTT
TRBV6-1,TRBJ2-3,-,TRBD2,CASSEISGRAPSTDTQYF,TGTGCCAGCAGTGAGATTAGCGGGAGGGCCCCTAGCACAGATACGCAGTATTTT
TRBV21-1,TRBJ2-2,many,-,CASSIPGVHTGELFF,TGTGCCAGCAGCATACCGGGAGTGCACACCGGGGAGCTGTTTTTT
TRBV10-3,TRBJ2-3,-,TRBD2,CAISESPATSGGGTDTQYF,TGTGCCATCAGTGAGTCGCCGGCGACTAGCGGGGGGGGCACAGATACGCAGTATTTT
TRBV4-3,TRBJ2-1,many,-,CASSQEGPLAGSGDNEQFF,TGCGCCAGCAGCCAAGAGGGGCCTTTGGCGGGGAGTGGAGACAATGAGCAGTTCTTC
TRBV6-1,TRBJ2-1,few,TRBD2,CASSSPSGSRYNEQFF,TGTGCCAGCAGTAGCCCTAGCGGGAGTCGCTATAATGAGCAGTTCTTC
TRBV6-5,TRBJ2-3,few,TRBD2,CASSYSEASGSTDTQYF,TGTGCCAGCAGTTACTCGGAAGCTAGCGGGAGCACAGATACGCAGTATTTT
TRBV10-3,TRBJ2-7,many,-,CAISEYGGEAEQYF,TGTGCCATCAGTGAGTACGGAGGGGAGGCCGAGCAGTACTTC
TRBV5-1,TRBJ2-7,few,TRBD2,CASNGASGGSYEQYF,TGCGCCAGCAATGGTGCTAGCGGGGGTTCCTACGAGCAGTACTTC
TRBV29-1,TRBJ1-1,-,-,CSVEDARYTEAFF,TGCAGCGTTGAAGATGCCCGGTACACTGAAGCTTTCTTT
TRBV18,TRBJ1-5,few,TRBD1,CASSAGTGGDQPQHF,TGTGCCAGCTCGGCCGGGACAGGGGGTGATCAGCCCCAGCATTTT
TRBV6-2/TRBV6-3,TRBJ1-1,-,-,CASSYVWPRYTEAFF,TGTGCCAGCAGTTACGTATGGCCGAGGTACACTGAAGCTTTCTTT
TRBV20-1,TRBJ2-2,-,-,CSAEPNTGELFF,TGCAGTGCCGAACCGAACACCGGGGAGCTGTTTTTT
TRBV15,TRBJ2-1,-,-,CATSRDWDSSYNEQFF,TGTGCCACCAGCAGAGATTGGGATAGCTCCTACAATGAGCAGTTCTTC
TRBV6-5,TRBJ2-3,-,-,CASSYLGNFGTDTQYF,TGTGCCAGCAGTTATTTGGGAAATTTCGGCACAGATACGCAGTATTTT
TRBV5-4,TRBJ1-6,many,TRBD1,CASSFTGVNSPLHF,TGTGCCAGCAGCTTTACAGGGGTCAATTCACCCCTCCACTTT
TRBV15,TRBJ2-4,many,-,CATSRDRGGSIIQYF,TGTGCCACCAGCAGGGACAGAGGGGGGAGTATCATTCAGTACTTC
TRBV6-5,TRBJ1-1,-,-,CASSYPQFGTEAFF,TGTGCCAGCAGTTACCCTCAGTTTGGCACTGAAGCTTTCTTT
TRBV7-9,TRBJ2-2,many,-,CASSLDGTGELFF,TGTGCCAGCAGCTTAGACGGCACCGGGGAGCTGTTTTTT
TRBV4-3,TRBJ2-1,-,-,CASSQEPGKSLGKNEQFF,TGCGCCAGCAGCCAAGAACCAGGCAAGTCCCTAGGGAAAAATGAGCAGTTCTTC
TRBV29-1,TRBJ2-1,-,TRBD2,CSAVSGRTYNEQFF,TGCAGCGCCGTTAGCGGGAGAACCTACAATGAGCAGTTCTTC
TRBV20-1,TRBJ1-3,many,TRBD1,CSAWTGYSGNTIYF,TGCAGTGCTTGGACAGGTTACTCTGGAAACACCATATATTTT
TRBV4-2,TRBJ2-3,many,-,CASSRGGPDTQYF,TGTGCCAGCAGCCGGGGTGGACCCGATACGCAGTATTTT
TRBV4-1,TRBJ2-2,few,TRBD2,CASSQDPPSSGFLTNTGELFF,TGCGCCAGCAGCCAAGATCCCCCCTCTAGCGGGTTCCTAACGAACACCGGGGAGCTGTTTTTT
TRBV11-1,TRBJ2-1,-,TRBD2,CASSWNFVGGSFGEQFF,TGTGCCAGCAGTTGGAACTTCGTTGGCGGGAGTTTCGGTGAGCAGTTCTTC
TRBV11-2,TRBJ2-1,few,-,CASSLGPAPLEQFF,TGTGCCAGCAGCTTAGGTCCAGCCCCTCTTGAGCAGTTCTTC
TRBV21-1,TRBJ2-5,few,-,CASSKGPRGKETQYF,TGTGCCAGCAGCAAAGGGCCAAGGGGGAAAGAGACCCAGTACTTC
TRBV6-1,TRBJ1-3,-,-,CASSRGGASGGNTIYF,TGTGCCAGCTCACGCGGGGGGGCTTCAGGAGGAAACACCATATATTTT
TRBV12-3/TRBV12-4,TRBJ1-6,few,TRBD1,CASSPGTVNNSPLHF,TGTGCCAGCAGCCCCGGGACAGTAAATAATTCACCCCTCCACTTT